Listed here are 23 T cell receptor beta chains from one sample, sequenced in a study of T-cell memory formation after mild COVID-19. TCRdb redid the calling of the 5' RACE reads with MiXCR, one entry per CDR3 protein. The sample includes just over 300,000 distinct CDR3 sequences, 19% of them seen just once. Material for sequencing was PBMCs or a T cell subset sorted from them (not recorded which). The receptors were sampled from a man aged 18 to 29 who had mild COVID-19 (a few samples of this study predate the infection). Cell type and time point are not known.

This CDR3 reads CASSRRGDTEAFF. CDR3 DNA sequence: TGTGCCAGCAGCCGCAGGGGGGACACTGAAGCTTTCTTT. This sequence joins TRBV7-9 and TRBJ1-1, with 7 nucleotides matching TRBD1. Germline V gene lookup returns CDR1 SEHNR and CDR2 FQNEAQ (reference sequence). V was clipped by 5 bases and J by 3 bases; unmatched bases: 3. The CDR3 extends over 13 amino acids.

This clonotype was counted between two and nine times. V usage is TRBV7-9 and J usage is TRBJ1-5; D ambiguous. V dropped 5 bases and J dropped 5 bases, with 13 bases sitting between them. This CDR3 is built from 14 residues. Germline loops: CDR1 SEHNR, CDR2 FQNEAQ (reference sequence). This CDR3 reads CASSPPGGHQPQHF. The CDR3 DNA reads TGTGCCAGCAGCCCCCCTGGCGGGCATCAGCCCCAGCATTTT.

This clonotype was observed a handful of times. The chain uses TRBV6-2 or TRBV6-3 and TRBJ2-1, with a possible D match to TRBD1 (5 bases). V dropped 5 bases and J dropped 9 bases, with 14 bases sitting between them. CDR3 length equals 13 residues. From germline, CDR1 is MNHEY and CDR2 SVGEGT. CDR3 DNA: TGTGCCAGCAGTCCGGGTGGGGCCGCTGAGCAGTTCTTC. Translated, it gives CASSPGGAAEQFF.

The V gene is TRBV9, the J gene TRBJ2-5; TRBD1 is a possible D gene (6 bases). Trimming cost V 0 bases and J 1 base, with 13 bases left between them. Germline CDR1 is SGDLS and CDR2 is YYNGEE. This CDR3 spans 16 amino acids. The chain's CDR3 is CASSVASQGFQETQYF. The CDR3 nucleotides are TGTGCCAGCAGCGTAGCTTCTCAGGGGTTCCAAGAGACCCAGTACTTC.

The chain links TRBV2 to TRBJ2-2; D is perhaps TRBD1 or TRBD2 (5 bases each). CDR1 is SNHLY, CDR2 FYNNEI, per germline. Trimming took off 7 bases at V and 1 base at J, with 16 bases between the two ends. The CDR3 is made up of 16 amino acids. This chain's CDR3 is CASTDKARENTGELFF. CDR3 bases: TGTGCCAGCACGGACAAGGCACGGGAGAACACCGGGGAGCTGTTTTTT.

The sample holds many counts of this clonotype. The chain links TRBV2 to TRBJ2-7; the D gene is possibly TRBD1 (5 bases). Germline CDR1 SNHLY, CDR2 FYNNEI. The CDR3 covers 13 residues. Trimming pared 6 bases from V and 1 base from J, leaving 10 bases between. CDR3 nucleotides: TGTGCCAGCAGGGTAGACAGTTCCTACGAGCAGTACTTC. Its translation is CASRVDSSYEQYF.

This clonotype has only one observation. The rearrangement joins TRBV29-1 to TRBJ1-2; D gene unclear. Germline CDR1 reads SQVTM; CDR2 reads ANQGSEA. The CDR3 spans 11 residues. Trimming stripped 3 bases from V and 8 bases from J, with 10 bases between. The CDR3 protein is CSVESGKGYTF. DNA of the CDR3: TGCAGCGTTGAGTCGGGGAAGGGCTACACCTTC. The full variable domain, rest sourced from reference TRBV29-1 and TRBJ1-2, is SAVISQKPSRDICQRGTSLTIQCQVDSQVTMMFWYRQQPGQSLTLIATANQGSEATYESGFVIDKFPISRPNLTFSTLTVSNMSPEDSSIYLCSVESGKGYTFGSGTRLTVV.

At least ten counts were recorded for this clonotype. This chain links TRBV20-1 with TRBJ2-3; D is tentatively TRBD1 or TRBD2 (6 bases each). CDR1 is DFQATT and CDR2 is SNEGSKA in the germline V gene (reference sequence). V gave up 3 bases and J gave up 1 base, with 8 bases separating them. This CDR3 comprises 13 residues. Written as DNA, the CDR3 is TGCAGTGCTAGCGGGGGCGGCACAGATACGCAGTATTTT. Its protein product is CSASGGGTDTQYF.

This sequence joins TRBV20-1 and TRBJ1-3; D not certain. Germline assignment: CDR1 DFQATT and CDR2 SNEGSKA (reference sequence). Trimming cost V 6 bases and J 4 bases, with 4 bases left between them. This CDR3 spans 10 amino acids. CDR3 in amino acids: CSAWGNTIYF. The CDR3 DNA sequence: TGCAGTGCATGGGGAAACACCATATATTTT.

This clonotype was detected many times. The chain joins TRBV4-3 to TRBJ2-3, with D possibly matching TRBD2 (6 bases). Deletions cut 0 bases from V and 3 bases from J, with 7 bases between. Germline V lookup: CDR1 LGHNA, CDR2 YSLEER. CDR3 length: 14 amino acids. CDR3 coding DNA: TGCGCCAGCAGCCAAGATCGGGGGACAGATACGCAGTATTTT. This codes for CASSQDRGTDTQYF.

This chain joins TRBV29-1 and TRBJ1-2; a possible D gene is TRBD1 (5 bases). This CDR3 comprises 12 residues. Germline V gene sequence: CDR1 SQVTM, CDR2 ANQGSEA. Trimming removed 6 bases at V and 3 bases at J, with 11 bases between. The CDR3 reads CSVQAGDYGYTF. The CDR3, as DNA: TGCAGCGTACAGGCCGGGGACTATGGCTACACCTTC.

This clonotype appeared a few times. The CDR3 region has the DNA TGTGCCAGCAGACCAACTACATTAGGGGATACGCAGTATTTT. Translation gives CASRPTTLGDTQYF. The genes are TRBV7-6 and TRBJ2-3; D gene unclear. The CDR3 runs to 14 residues. Trimming cost V 6 bases and J 6 bases, with 16 bases left between them. Germline lookup yields CDR1 SGHVS and CDR2 FNYEAQ. Looking up the rest from reference TRBV7-6 and TRBJ2-3 gives the full variable domain: GAGVSQSPRYKVTKRGQDVALRCDPISGHVSLYWYRQALGQGPEFLTYFNYEAQQDKSGLPNDRFSAERPEGSISTLTIQRTEQRDSAMYRCASRPTTLGDTQYFGPGTRLTVL.

There are a few counts of this clonotype. The CDR3, as DNA: TGCGCCAGCAGCCCCTACCCCACGCAGGCGCTGGGAGATACGCAGTATTTT. Residues: CASSPYPTQALGDTQYF. This chain uses TRBV5-1 with TRBJ2-3; no firm D call. Looked up from germline, CDR1 is SGHRS and CDR2 is YFSETQ. The germline V and J ends were trimmed by 4 bases and 5 bases, with 23 bases remaining between them. This CDR3 has 17 amino acids.

This chain uses TRBV6-1 with TRBJ1-2; the match to TRBD1 covers 8 bases. In germline, CDR1 is MNHNS, CDR2 SASEGT. After removal of 11 bases from V and 7 bases from J, the junction contained 9 bases not matched to a gene. The CDR3 runs 12 residues. CDR3 DNA: TGTGCCGGCCAGGGACAGGCTGGTGGCTACACCTTC. This gives the protein CAGQGQAGGYTF.

This clonotype was seen only a few times. The chain joins TRBV7-9 to TRBJ1-1, with D unresolved. Germline CDR1 reads SEHNR; CDR2 reads FQNEAQ (reference sequence). CDR3 length equals 13 residues. V was cut by 7 bases and J by 1 base, with 10 bases left in between. The CDR3 loop reads CASILSGNTEAFF. DNA of the CDR3: TGTGCCAGCATCCTCAGCGGGAACACTGAAGCTTTCTTT.

This clonotype came up many times. V is TRBV7-3 and J is TRBJ1-6; possibly TRBD1 for D (5 bases). This CDR3 is 15 amino acids long. V was clipped by 2 bases and J by 11 bases, with 16 bases between them. CDR1 and CDR2 from the germline V gene are SGHTA and FQGTGA. CDR3 region: CASSLVGGEGTPLHF. The CDR3, as DNA: TGTGCCAGCAGCTTAGTCGGGGGAGAAGGGACACCCCTCCACTTT. Combining the CDR3 with reference TRBV7-3 and TRBJ1-6 gives the whole variable domain GAGVSQTPSNKVTEKGKYVELRCDPISGHTALYWYRQSLGQGPEFLIYFQGTGAADDSGLPNDRFFAVRPEGSVSTLKIQRTERGDSAVYLCASSLVGGEGTPLHFGNGTRLTVT.

The rearrangement joins TRBV9 to TRBJ2-1, with D perhaps matching TRBD2 (7 bases). The ends were cut back, 0 bases at V and 8 bases at J, with 15 bases in the middle. Germline CDR1 reads SGDLS; CDR2 reads YYNGEE. This CDR3 comprises 15 residues. The CDR3 nucleotides are TGTGCCAGCAGCGTAGTCGGGGGGCCGGCCCATGAGCAGTTCTTC. The encoded protein is CASSVVGGPAHEQFF.

This CDR3 reads CATSRTFGGQGYTF. DNA of the CDR3: TGTGCCACCAGCAGAACTTTCGGGGGGCAAGGCTACACCTTC. The genes are TRBV15 and TRBJ1-2; D perhaps matches TRBD1 (6 bases). Trimming shortened V by 2 bases and J by 8 bases, and 15 bases separated the two germline ends. This CDR3 contains 14 residues. Germline loops: CDR1 LNHNV, CDR2 YYDKDF (reference sequence).

This clonotype was found a few times. J is TRBJ2-6 and V is TRBV20-1; D not certain. Germline lookup yields CDR1 DFQATT and CDR2 SNEGSKA (reference sequence). Deletions cut 5 bases from V and 2 bases from J, with 7 bases between. This CDR3 has 13 amino acids. The CDR3 coding sequence is TGCAGTGCTTTAAGGACTGGGGCCAACGTCCTGACTTTC. Protein sequence: CSALRTGANVLTF.

This clonotype was seen more than once but under ten times. The V gene is TRBV7-2, the J gene TRBJ1-1; D is unclear. The CDR3 contains 12 residues. The V end was cut by 8 bases, the J end by 0 bases, with 7 bases between. Germline V CDR1 and CDR2: SGHTA, FQGNSA. The CDR3 nucleotides read TGTGCCAGCGGGAGGATGAACACTGAAGCTTTCTTT. Amino acids: CASGRMNTEAFF.

This clonotype occurred many times. V usage is TRBV4-1 and J usage is TRBJ2-2; D is unresolved. Per germline, CDR1 MGHRA and CDR2 YSYEKL. Trimming shortened V by 4 bases and J by 6 bases, and 9 bases separated the two germline ends. This CDR3 has 13 residues. CDR3 coding DNA: TGCGCCAGCAGCCTAAGGAGTTCCGGGGAGCTGTTTTTT. Encoded protein: CASSLRSSGELFF.

J is TRBJ2-7 and V is TRBV2; D is undetermined. Germline CDR1 is SNHLY and CDR2 is FYNNEI. This CDR3 is built from 14 residues. V was clipped by 3 bases and J by 5 bases, with 14 bases between them. The CDR3 nucleotides are TGTGCCAGCAGTGAGTCTTTTGTCCCCCACGAGCAGTACTTC. It is translated as CASSESFVPHEQYF.

This clonotype was recorded a few times. V is TRBV7-9 and J is TRBJ2-4; D is possibly TRBD1 (6 bases). This CDR3 comprises 12 residues. The germline V gene has CDR1 SEHNR and CDR2 FQNEAQ (reference sequence). Trimming removed 3 bases at V and 11 bases at J, with 11 bases between. The DNA of the CDR3 is TGTGCCAGCAGCTTCTTACAGGGACTTCAGTACTTC. Translated: CASSFLQGLQYF.